This T cell receptor beta chain was recorded in a study of cytomegalovirus exposure and HLA in healthy donors. This CDR3 has 13 amino acids. Trimming pared 3 bases from V and 4 bases from J, leaving 11 bases between. The data were produced by immunoSEQ multiplex PCR, yet TCRdb's version contains in-frame clones alone and is incomplete. The sample has approximately 110,000 clones, roughly 93% seen once; the top ten hold 1% to 1.5%. As for this clone: Its cognate antigen is unknown.

Study conclusions and caveats: Usually a TCR sequence was rare, but some public TCRs were found in many donors. A list of 150 to 200 TCR beta chains associated with cytomegalovirus was given.

This chain connects TRBV5-3 to TRBJ2-7; D gene uncertain. TRBV5-3 has ORF status, its function being uncertain. This receptor was taken from a woman younger than 30 in good health and CMV-seronegative. The material sequenced was PBMCs. CDR3 sequence: CARSSTRHYEQYF. The CDR3 DNA follows: TGTGCCAGAAGCTCGACAAGGCATTACGAGCAGTACTTC.